Shown below are 27 T cell receptor beta chains from a single sample sequenced in a study of blood T cell repertoires in COVID-19. Data came from immunoSEQ multiplex PCR; TCRdb stores just in-frame clones and leaves some out. The sample lists just over 650,000 clones, approximately 90% occurring once. The sequenced sample consisted of peripheral blood. Source of these receptors: a woman younger than 30 with acute or convalescent COVID-19.

The chain combines TRBV30 with TRBJ2-2; TRBD1 aligns across 9 bases. V was clipped by 6 bases and J by 6 bases; unmatched bases: 8. CDR3 length: 14 amino acids. Looked up from germline, CDR1 is GTSNPN and CDR2 is SVGIG (reference sequence). In DNA, the CDR3 is TGTGCCTGTTCCGGACAGGGGATGTCCGGGGAGCTGTTTTTT. Its translation is CACSGQGMSGELFF. Filled out from reference TRBV30 and TRBJ2-2, the complete variable domain reads SQTIHQWPATLVQPVGSPLSLECTVEGTSNPNLYWYRQAAGRGLQLLFYSVGIGQISSEVPQNLSASRPQDRQFILSSKKLLLSDSGFYLCACSGQGMSGELFFGEGSRLTVL.

V gene TRBV7-6 combines with J gene TRBJ1-1; unclear D gene. Between the trimmed V and J ends, which lost 2 bases and 7 bases, there was a span of 14 bases. The CDR3 totals 14 residues. Germline values: CDR1 SGHVS, CDR2 FNYEAQ. DNA of the CDR3: TGTGCCAGCAGCTTACAGGCCGGTGGGCGTGAAGCTTTCTTT. This encodes CASSLQAGGREAFF.

The V and J genes are TRBV2 and TRBJ1-2; 7 bases fit TRBD1. CDR1 and CDR2 (germline): SNHLY, FYNNEI. This CDR3 contains 16 residues. With V trimmed by 6 bases and J by 6 bases, 16 bases remained unmatched. For the CDR3, the DNA is TGTGCCAGCAGGCCGACACCGGGACAGACTACCGATGGCTACACCTTC. This encodes CASRPTPGQTTDGYTF. Complete variable domain (other parts from reference TRBV2 and TRBJ1-2): EPEVTQTPSHQVTQMGQEVILRCVPISNHLYFYWYRQILGQKVEFLVSFYNNEISEKSEIFDDQFSVERPDGSNFTLKIRSTKLEDSAMYFCASRPTPGQTTDGYTFGSGTRLTVV.

Of note for this clone: The sample holds other DNA sequences that translate to the same CDR3. The CDR3 sequence is CASSLAGGYEQYF. The CDR3 DNA follows: TGTGCCAGCAGTTTGGCAGGGGGCTATGAGCAGTACTTC. J is TRBJ2-7 and V is TRBV27; 8 positions agree with TRBD1. Trimming took 3 bases from V and 7 from J; bases not matched to a gene: 5. CDR3 size: 13 residues. The germline V gene encodes CDR1 MNHEY and CDR2 SMNVEV (reference sequence).

This chain joins TRBV24-1 and TRBJ1-1, with TRBD1 identical over 7 bases. The CDR3 spans 15 residues. Looked up from germline, CDR1 is KGHDR and CDR2 is SFDVKD. J lost 0 bases, V lost 5 bases, and 5 bases had no gene match. CDR3 amino acids: CATSGQGDMNTEAFF. CDR3 nucleotide sequence: TGTGCCACCAGTGGTCAGGGGGATATGAACACTGAAGCTTTCTTT.

The chain recombines TRBV6-2 or TRBV6-3 with TRBJ2-4; D unresolved. This CDR3 region has 15 residues. Trimming removed 6 bases from V and 1 base from J, with 13 bases in between. The germline V gene has CDR1 MNHEY and CDR2 SVGEGT. CDR3 in amino acids: CASSLRRGAKNIQYF. In DNA form, the CDR3 reads TGTGCCAGCAGCCTTCGGCGAGGTGCCAAAAACATTCAGTACTTC.

V gene TRBV19 combines with J gene TRBJ2-1; tentatively, D is TRBD1 (6 bases). V lost 2 bases and J lost 4, with 15 bases in between. The CDR3 totals 16 residues. Germline CDR1 is LNHDA and CDR2 is SQIVND (reference sequence). This chain's CDR3 is CASSIHRVGLYNEQFF. The CDR3 region has the DNA TGTGCCAGTAGTATACACAGGGTTGGCCTATACAATGAGCAGTTCTTC.

This chain links TRBV4-2 with TRBJ2-5, with 11 bases identical to TRBD2. Germline-derived CDR1 and CDR2 are LGHNA and YNFKEQ. CDR3 size: 16 residues. V was pared by 1 base and J by 1 base, with 2 bases of the junction left unmatched. The CDR3 reads CASSQGLAGTQETQYF. The CDR3, as DNA: TGTGCCAGCAGCCAAGGACTAGCGGGGACCCAAGAGACCCAGTACTTC.

The chain combines TRBV19 with TRBJ1-1, with TRBD1 matching over 7 bases. CDR3 length: 15 residues. CDR1 is LNHDA, CDR2 SQIVND, per germline (reference sequence). With 1 base clipped from V and 4 bases from J, the junction kept 6 bases outside the gene matches. The CDR3 sequence: CASSIATGAGTEAFF. The CDR3 nucleotides read TGTGCCAGTAGTATAGCCACAGGGGCGGGCACTGAAGCTTTCTTT.

In this sample, this clone turned up a few times. The rearrangement uses TRBV11-3 and TRBJ2-2, with D unclear. CDR1 is SGHNT and CDR2 is YENEEA in the germline V gene. The ends were cut back, 8 bases at V and 0 bases at J, with 13 bases in the middle. This CDR3 is built from 15 residues. CDR3 loop: CASQTRVSNTGELFF. The CDR3 DNA is TGTGCCAGCCAAACCCGGGTTTCGAACACCGGGGAGCTGTTTTTT. The entire variable domain, with the rest obtained from reference TRBV11-3 and TRBJ2-2, is as follows: EAGVVQSPRYKIIEKKQPVAFWCNPISGHNTLYWYLQNLGQGPELLIRYENEEAVDDSQLPKDRFSAERLKGVDSTLKIQPAELGDSAVYLCASQTRVSNTGELFFGEGSRLTVL.

The V and J genes are TRBV3-1 (or the pseudogene TRBV3-2) and TRBJ1-5, with D possibly matching TRBD1 (6 bases). CDR3 length: 16 amino acids. V lost 3 bases to trimming and J lost 3 bases, with 15 bases between them. CDR1 is LGHDT, CDR2 YNNKEL, per germline (reference sequence). The DNA for the CDR3 is TGTGCCAGCAGCCAGCGGGGGCAGGGGACCAATCAGCCCCAGCATTTT. It translates to CASSQRGQGTNQPQHF.

The gene calls are TRBV29-1 and TRBJ1-1; 7 bases are a match to TRBD1. The CDR3 runs 13 residues. With V trimmed by 7 bases and J by 0 bases, 5 bases remained unmatched. The V gene's germline CDR1 is SQVTM and CDR2 ANQGSEA. The CDR3 DNA reads as TGCAGCGCCCAGGACAGGTTGAACACTGAAGCTTTCTTT. Translating it yields CSAQDRLNTEAFF.

The chain combines TRBV5-1 with TRBJ2-2; 9 bases map to TRBD1. J lost 8 bases, V lost 4 bases, and 15 bases had no gene match. The germline V gene has CDR1 SGHRS and CDR2 YFSETQ. This CDR3 comprises 17 residues. The chain's CDR3 is CASSKLHHQQGAGELFF. The CDR3 DNA sequence: TGCGCCAGCAGCAAGCTACACCACCAACAGGGGGCAGGGGAGCTGTTTTTT.

This chain connects TRBV19 to TRBJ1-5; D uncertain. This CDR3 contains 14 residues. The germline gives CDR1 LNHDA, CDR2 SQIVND (reference sequence). Trimming left V 2 bases short and J 0 bases short, with 5 bases between. CDR3 protein: CASSISLSNQPQHF. The CDR3 DNA sequence: TGTGCCAGTAGTATATCTCTTAGCAATCAGCCCCAGCATTTT.

This chain connects TRBV27 to TRBJ1-1; the match to TRBD1 covers 8 bases. CDR3 length: 14 amino acids. Germline assignment: CDR1 MNHEY and CDR2 SMNVEV (reference sequence). V shed 5 bases, J shed 4 bases, and the junction held 6 bases outside the gene matches. CDR3 protein: CASSPPTGATEAFF. DNA of the CDR3: TGTGCCAGCAGTCCACCGACAGGGGCCACTGAAGCTTTCTTT.

The rearrangement uses TRBV7-2 and TRBJ2-7; perhaps TRBD1 as D (5 bases). V lost 5 bases to trimming and J lost 0 bases, with 14 bases between them. CDR3 length: 15 amino acids. Germline V gene sequence: CDR1 SGHTA, CDR2 FQGNSA. The chain's CDR3 is CASSHWGRSSYEQYF. The CDR3 region has the DNA TGTGCCAGCAGCCACTGGGGCAGGAGCTCCTACGAGCAGTACTTC.

The chain recombines TRBV3-1 (or the pseudogene TRBV3-2) with TRBJ2-3, with 8 positions matching TRBD1. V lost 0 bases to trimming and J lost 9 bases; unmatched junction nucleotides: 8. Germline values: CDR1 LGHDT, CDR2 YNNKEL (reference sequence). This CDR3 is 15 amino acids long. Here the CDR3 reads CASSQEEAGGDTQYF. Written as DNA, the CDR3 is TGTGCCAGCAGCCAAGAAGAGGCAGGGGGCGACACGCAGTATTTT.

This chain connects TRBV29-1 to TRBJ2-1, with D possibly being TRBD1 (5 bases). This CDR3 region has 13 residues. V lost 0 bases, J lost 13 bases, and 16 bases lay in between. The germline V gene has CDR1 SQVTM and CDR2 ANQGSEA. The CDR3 loop reads CSVEEAGYYGQFF. For the CDR3, the DNA is TGCAGCGTTGAAGAGGCAGGGTATTATGGTCAGTTCTTC.

The gene calls are TRBV9 and TRBJ2-2, with 8 bases aligning to TRBD2. Germline assignment: CDR1 SGDLS and CDR2 YYNGEE. CDR3 size: 14 residues. Trimming removed 0 bases from V and 6 bases from J; junction bases left unmatched: 1. CDR3: CASSVAGGPGELFF. CDR3 sequence (DNA): TGTGCCAGCAGCGTAGCGGGGGGGCCCGGGGAGCTGTTTTTT.

This chain links TRBV7-6 with TRBJ2-3; TRBD2 matches 10 bases. Trimming cost V 1 base and J 2 bases; bases outside gene matches: 3. The CDR3 extends over 16 amino acids. From germline, CDR1 is SGHVS and CDR2 FNYEAQ. The CDR3: CASSLGLAGATDTQYF. The CDR3 region has the DNA TGTGCCAGCAGCTTAGGGCTAGCGGGGGCCACAGATACGCAGTATTTT. The variable domain in full, with the rest retrieved from reference TRBV7-6 and TRBJ2-3, is GAGVSQSPRYKVTKRGQDVALRCDPISGHVSLYWYRQALGQGPEFLTYFNYEAQQDKSGLPNDRFSAERPEGSISTLTIQRTEQRDSAMYRCASSLGLAGATDTQYFGPGTRLTVL.

The rearrangement uses TRBV29-1 and TRBJ2-7; possible D gene TRBD2, 6 bases. This CDR3 contains 12 residues. The germline V gene has CDR1 SQVTM and CDR2 ANQGSEA. Trimming stripped 6 bases from V and 2 bases from J, with 11 bases between. The chain's CDR3 is CSVYSGPYEQYF. CDR3 sequence (DNA): TGCAGCGTCTATAGCGGTCCCTACGAGCAGTACTTC.

This clone is a singleton in its sample. The chain combines TRBV6-5 with TRBJ1-2, with 8 bases that match TRBD1. Germline V CDR1 and CDR2: MNHEY, SVGAGI. The length of the CDR3 is 15 residues. V was clipped by 2 bases and J by 4 bases; unmatched bases: 6. The CDR3 sequence is CASSYGQGSRYGYTF. The CDR3 coding sequence is TGTGCCAGCAGTTACGGACAGGGATCCCGCTATGGCTACACCTTC.

This chain connects TRBV18 to TRBJ1-1; D might be TRBD1 (6 bases). V was shortened by 0 bases and J by 11 bases, with 13 bases between the two germline ends. The CDR3 is 13 residues long. The germline V gene has CDR1 KGHSH and CDR2 LQKENI. Written as DNA, the CDR3 is TGTGCCAGCTCACCACCGGAGAGGACAGACGCTTTCTTT. Translated: CASSPPERTDAFF. The full variable domain, with the rest looked up from reference TRBV18 and TRBJ1-1, is NAGVMQNPRHLVRRRGQEARLRCSPMKGHSHVYWYRQLPEEGLKFMVYLQKENIIDESGMPKERFSAEFPKEGPSILRIQQVVRGDSAAYFCASSPPERTDAFFGQGTRLTVV.

This sequence joins TRBV28 and TRBJ1-3, with D possibly TRBD1 on 6 matching bases. Germline-derived CDR1 and CDR2 are MDHEN and SYDVKM. Trimming removed 5 bases at V and 4 bases at J, with 15 bases between. This CDR3 contains 15 residues. Written as DNA, the CDR3 is TGTGCCAGCAGTCCCCAGATCACAGGGGGAAACACCATATATTTT. Translation gives CASSPQITGGNTIYF.

In its sample, this clone was seen a few times. V and J are TRBV18 and TRBJ1-3; possible D gene TRBD1, 6 bases. V lost 0 bases and J 0 bases, leaving 15 bases between the germline ends. Germline V gene data show CDR1 as KGHSH and CDR2 as LQKENI. The CDR3 extends over 18 amino acids. The CDR3 DNA reads as TGTGCCAGCTCACCACCATCAGGCAGGGGAATCTCTGGAAACACCATATATTTT. Protein: CASSPPSGRGISGNTIYF. Using reference TRBV18 and TRBJ1-3 for the parts outside the CDR3, the full variable domain is NAGVMQNPRHLVRRRGQEARLRCSPMKGHSHVYWYRQLPEEGLKFMVYLQKENIIDESGMPKERFSAEFPKEGPSILRIQQVVRGDSAAYFCASSPPSGRGISGNTIYFGEGSWLTVV.

This clone was picked up one time. This chain links TRBV7-2 with TRBJ1-2, with a tentative D call TRBD1 (5 bases). The CDR3 is 16 residues long. V was clipped by 4 bases and J by 6 bases, with 21 bases between them. Germline CDR1 is SGHTA and CDR2 is FQGNSA. This CDR3 is CASSSLSPRQGNGYTF. For the CDR3, the DNA is TGTGCCAGCAGCTCCCTTAGCCCCCGGCAGGGTAATGGCTACACCTTC.

The V gene is TRBV27, the J gene TRBJ2-5, with D possibly matching TRBD1 (6 bases). The V gene lost 3 bases and the J gene lost 2 bases, with 16 bases spanning the gap. The germline gives CDR1 MNHEY, CDR2 SMNVEV (reference sequence). This CDR3 has 16 residues. CDR3 residues: CASSFYHTGFQETQYF. Here the CDR3 DNA reads TGTGCCAGCAGTTTTTACCATACAGGGTTTCAAGAGACCCAGTACTTC.